The 26 T cell receptor beta chains below come from one sample, sequenced in a study of spatial heterogeneity in lung cancer. Time point indicated: sample taken at primary tumor resection. From tumor, nontumor lung or frozen PBMC, whole RNA was taken unsorted for sequencing. TCRdb re-called the 5' RACE reads with MiXCR, one entry per CDR3 protein. Among under 100,000 distinct CDR3 sequences listed, 7.5% to 10% were seen once. Sample: PBMCs, taken at surgery. Source of these receptors: a male donor with early-stage non-small cell lung cancer.

This clonotype was seen only a few times. The J gene is TRBJ1-1, the V gene TRBV28; 7 bases map to TRBD1. The CDR3 totals 14 residues. From germline, CDR1 is MDHEN and CDR2 SYDVKM. Trimming removed 6 bases from V and 1 base from J; junction bases left unmatched: 5. The CDR3 loop is CASSTGQPNTEAFF. CDR3 in DNA: TGTGCCAGCAGCACGGGACAGCCGAACACTGAAGCTTTCTTT.

This clonotype has just a few counts. CDR3 coding DNA: TGCAGTGCTAGAGATCCCGGGGGGGGGAACGATCAGCCCCAGCATTTT. This sequence encodes CSARDPGGGNDQPQHF. V gene TRBV20-1 combines with J gene TRBJ1-5, with D perhaps matching TRBD1 (5 bases). CDR1 DFQATT and CDR2 SNEGSKA come from the germline V gene (reference sequence). V was shortened by 0 bases and J by 5 bases, with 17 bases between the two germline ends. CDR3 length equals 16 residues.

At least ten counts were recorded for this clonotype. V usage is TRBV28 and J usage is TRBJ1-1, with 7 bases lining up with TRBD1. The germline gives CDR1 MDHEN, CDR2 SYDVKM. This CDR3 spans 15 amino acids. J gave up 0 bases and V 5 bases, and 6 bases lay outside the gene matches. The CDR3 protein is CASSEAGGVNTEAFF. CDR3 nucleotide sequence: TGTGCCAGCAGTGAGGCAGGGGGTGTGAACACTGAAGCTTTCTTT.

This clonotype was counted at least ten times. The CDR3 nucleotides are TGTGCCACCTCCTTTTCCTACAATGAGCAGTTCTTC. Translation gives CATSFSYNEQFF. The chain joins TRBV15 to TRBJ2-1; D remains ambiguous. The CDR3 sequence is 12 residues long. V was clipped by 8 bases and J by 1 base, with 6 bases between them. The germline V gene has CDR1 LNHNV and CDR2 YYDKDF (reference sequence).

In its sample, this clonotype was seen many times. The chain employs TRBV18 and TRBJ1-1, with 9 positions matching TRBD1. V shed 5 bases, J shed 1 base, and the junction held 11 bases outside the gene matches. Germline lookup yields CDR1 KGHSH and CDR2 LQKENI. This CDR3 is 17 amino acids long. Here the CDR3 reads CASSSSGTGLGNTEAFF. CDR3 coding DNA: TGTGCCAGCTCATCTTCCGGGACAGGGTTGGGGAACACTGAAGCTTTCTTT.

This clonotype is medium-sized within its sample. V usage is TRBV29-1 and J usage is TRBJ2-3, with 9 positions matching TRBD1. The V gene end was trimmed by 2 bases and the J gene end by 0 bases; junction bases not matched to a gene: 3. Germline assignment: CDR1 SQVTM and CDR2 ANQGSEA. CDR3 length equals 15 residues. The CDR3 coding sequence is TGCAGCGTTGAAAGGACAGGGGACAGCACAGATACGCAGTATTTT. Protein sequence: CSVERTGDSTDTQYF.

This clonotype was seen many times. The chain is built from TRBV30 and TRBJ2-2; D possibly corresponds to TRBD1 (5 bases). The germline V and J ends were trimmed by 3 bases and 5 bases, with 13 bases remaining between them. The V gene's germline CDR1 is GTSNPN and CDR2 SVGIG (reference sequence). The CDR3 runs to 14 residues. The CDR3 DNA reads TGTGCCTGGAGACAGGATACGAGGACCGGGGAGCTGTTTTTT. The encoded protein is CAWRQDTRTGELFF. Supplemented by reference TRBV30 and TRBJ2-2, the full variable domain reads SQTIHQWPATLVQPVGSPLSLECTVEGTSNPNLYWYRQAAGRGLQLLFYSVGIGQISSEVPQNLSASRPQDRQFILSSKKLLLSDSGFYLCAWRQDTRTGELFFGEGSRLTVL.

The J gene is TRBJ1-2, the V gene TRBV21-1; TRBD1, the D gene given by the table, was not confirmed from the DNA. TRBV21-1 is termed a pseudogene. The length of the CDR3 is 14 residues. This chain's CDR3 is CASSMNRTFYGYTF. The CDR3 DNA reads TGTGCCAGCAGCATGAACAGGACCTTCTATGGCTACACCTTC.

This clonotype was seen once. CDR3 region: CASSLETGRNEQYF. CDR3 DNA sequence: TGCGCCAGCAGCTTGGAGACAGGGAGGAACGAGCAGTACTTC. The chain uses TRBV5-1 and TRBJ2-7; possibly TRBD1 for D (7 bases). V was clipped by 0 bases and J by 5 bases, with 12 bases between them. The germline CDR1 and CDR2 sequences are SGHRS and YFSETQ. The CDR3 contains 14 residues.

This clonotype occurred many times. The gene calls are TRBV5-1 and TRBJ2-3; D is unresolved. CDR3 length equals 14 residues. Germline V gene data show CDR1 as SGHRS and CDR2 as YFSETQ. V lost 0 bases, J lost 4 bases, and 9 bases lay in between. CDR3 in amino acids: CASSLDPGPDTQYF. DNA for the CDR3: TGCGCCAGCAGCTTGGATCCAGGCCCAGATACGCAGTATTTT.

Turning to this clonotype: Just one base apart from a much larger clone, this may be a read error. This chain uses TRBV29-1 with TRBJ2-5; tentative D call: TRBD1 (6 bases). CDR1 is SQVTM, CDR2 ANQGSEA, per germline. This CDR3 region has 13 residues. As DNA, the CDR3 is TGCGGCGTTGTAAGCAGGGGTCCAGAGACCCAGTACTTC. It yields the protein CGVVSRGPETQYF.

The J gene is TRBJ1-1, the V gene TRBV7-9; perhaps TRBD1 as D (5 bases). Trimming took 2 bases from V and 11 from J, leaving 18 bases between them. The CDR3 covers 14 residues. Per germline, CDR1 SEHNR and CDR2 FQNEAQ (reference sequence). The CDR3 DNA follows: TGTGCCAGCAGCTTAAAGGGCCAGGGCGTTTTGGCTTTCTTT. It translates to CASSLKGQGVLAFF.

This clonotype was seen ten or more times. This sequence joins TRBV20-1 and TRBJ1-6; D unclear. Looked up from germline, CDR1 is DFQATT and CDR2 is SNEGSKA (reference sequence). V was clipped by 0 bases and J by 0 bases, with 6 bases between them. This CDR3 contains 15 residues. This chain's CDR3 is CSARDRSSYNSPLHF. The CDR3 bases are TGCAGTGCTAGAGATAGGAGCTCCTATAATTCACCCCTCCACTTT.

The chain employs TRBV7-8 and TRBJ1-4; D remains unclear. CDR3 size: 14 residues. V dropped 5 bases and J dropped 8 bases, with 15 bases sitting between them. Germline V gives CDR1 SGHVS, CDR2 FQNEAQ. CDR3 DNA: TGTGCCAGCAGCATGACCGCTGAGGGAGAAAAACTGTTTTTT. Its protein product is CASSMTAEGEKLFF.

V and J are TRBV12-3 or TRBV12-4 and TRBJ2-1, with D possibly matching TRBD1 (8 bases). CDR3 size: 15 residues. V was pared by 4 bases and J by 4 bases, with 14 bases between. In DNA, the CDR3 is TGTGCCAGCAGTTCCGGACAGGGAGGGTACAATGAGCAGTTCTTC. Protein: CASSSGQGGYNEQFF.

This clonotype was found a few times. V usage is TRBV7-3 and J usage is TRBJ2-3; D might be TRBD1 (5 bases). Looked up from germline, CDR1 is SGHTA and CDR2 is FQGTGA. This CDR3 contains 14 residues. Between the trimmed V and J ends, which lost 7 bases and 9 bases, there was a span of 20 bases. This CDR3 is CASTPSGNSGTQYF. CDR3 sequence (DNA): TGTGCCAGCACCCCCTCTGGGAATTCAGGGACGCAGTATTTT.

This clonotype was picked up a small number of times. The rearrangement uses TRBV9 and TRBJ1-1, with D unclear. Germline V gene sequence: CDR1 SGDLS, CDR2 YYNGEE. This CDR3 has 13 amino acids. V lost 0 bases to trimming and J lost 0 bases, with 3 bases between them. The CDR3 sequence: CASSVALNTEAFF. As DNA, the CDR3 is TGTGCCAGCAGCGTAGCCCTGAACACTGAAGCTTTCTTT. Full variable domain (missing parts from reference TRBV9 and TRBJ1-1): DSGVTQTPKHLITATGQRVTLRCSPRSGDLSVYWYQQSLDQGLQFLIQYYNGEERAKGNILERFSAQQFPDLHSELNLSSLELGDSALYFCASSVALNTEAFFGQGTRLTVV.

The table lists this clonotype with a few counts. The chain is built from TRBV4-3 and TRBJ1-2, with 7 bases aligning to TRBD1. Germline V gives CDR1 LGHNA, CDR2 YSLEER. V shed 4 bases, J shed 3 bases, and the junction held 8 bases outside the gene matches. The CDR3 has 15 residues. The CDR3 spells CASSRTGAPYYGYTF. In DNA, the CDR3 is TGCGCCAGCAGCCGTACAGGGGCCCCCTACTATGGCTACACCTTC.

This clonotype was recorded a few times. The chain recombines TRBV2 with TRBJ2-2; TRBD1 aligns across 9 bases. CDR3 length: 15 amino acids. Per germline, CDR1 SNHLY and CDR2 FYNNEI. V dropped 4 bases and J dropped 5; count of bases not matched to a gene: 5. The CDR3 loop reads CASSAQGAETGELFF. The DNA for the CDR3 is TGTGCCAGCAGTGCACAGGGGGCCGAGACCGGGGAGCTGTTTTTT.

Ten or more counts support this clonotype. The CDR3 DNA follows: TGTGCCAGCAGCTTCGGGGGCAGGGAGACCCAGTACTTC. It specifies CASSFGGRETQYF. The chain is built from TRBV5-6 and TRBJ2-5; D may be TRBD1 or TRBD2 (6 bases each). In germline, CDR1 is SGHDT, CDR2 YYEEEE. Trimming took off 2 bases at V and 5 bases at J, with 10 bases between the two ends. This CDR3 contains 13 residues.

This clonotype was seen ten or more times. The gene calls are TRBV5-1 and TRBJ2-3; 9 bases align to TRBD2. Germline V lookup: CDR1 SGHRS, CDR2 YFSETQ. Trimming cost V 3 bases and J 4 bases; bases outside gene matches: 6. This CDR3 is 15 amino acids long. The DNA of the CDR3 is TGCGCCAGCAGCTACCAAGCGGGGGGCTCAGATACGCAGTATTTT. Translated, it gives CASSYQAGGSDTQYF.

This clonotype was recorded at least ten times. J is TRBJ2-3 and V is TRBV30; D call uncertain. The V gene lost 2 bases and the J gene lost 2 bases, with 5 bases spanning the gap. The CDR3 has 12 amino acids. Germline V CDR1 and CDR2: GTSNPN, SVGIG (reference sequence). CDR3: CAWSFVTDTQYF. The CDR3, as DNA: TGTGCCTGGAGTTTCGTCACAGATACGCAGTATTTT.

This clonotype appeared a few times. The chain uses TRBV20-1 and TRBJ2-3; TRBD1 matches 9 bases. The germline V gene has CDR1 DFQATT and CDR2 SNEGSKA (reference sequence). There are 12 residues in the CDR3. V lost 5 bases to trimming and J lost 5 bases; unmatched junction nucleotides: 2. CDR3 sequence (DNA): TGCAGTGCTCGACAGGGGGGAGATACGCAGTATTTT. This sequence encodes CSARQGGDTQYF.

CDR3 nucleotides: TGCAGTGCTGGGCCCTACGAGCAGTACTTC. Its translation: CSAGPYEQYF. The chain couples TRBV20-1 to TRBJ2-7; no reliable D call. From germline, CDR1 is DFQATT and CDR2 SNEGSKA (reference sequence). CDR3 size: 10 residues. The ends were cut back, 5 bases at V and 2 bases at J, with 4 bases in the middle.

A few counts support this clonotype. DNA of the CDR3: TGTGCCAGCAGCCAAGATTTGACAGGGGGTAATGAAAAACTGTTTTTT. It yields the protein CASSQDLTGGNEKLFF. The rearrangement joins TRBV3-1 to TRBJ1-4; 9 nucleotides align to TRBD1. This CDR3 spans 16 amino acids. Germline trimming cut 0 bases from V and 4 bases from J; bases unmatched to any gene: 3. Germline CDR1 is LGHDT and CDR2 is YNNKEL (reference sequence).

V and J are TRBV28 and TRBJ2-7, with TRBD2 matching over 7 bases. Germline V gene lookup returns CDR1 MDHEN and CDR2 SYDVKM. J gave up 5 bases and V 4 bases, and 11 bases lay outside the gene matches. This CDR3 is built from 15 residues. In nucleotides, the CDR3 is TGTGCCAGCAGTTCACCTGGGGAGGGTGGCCACGAGCAGTACTTC. It translates to CASSSPGEGGHEQYF.